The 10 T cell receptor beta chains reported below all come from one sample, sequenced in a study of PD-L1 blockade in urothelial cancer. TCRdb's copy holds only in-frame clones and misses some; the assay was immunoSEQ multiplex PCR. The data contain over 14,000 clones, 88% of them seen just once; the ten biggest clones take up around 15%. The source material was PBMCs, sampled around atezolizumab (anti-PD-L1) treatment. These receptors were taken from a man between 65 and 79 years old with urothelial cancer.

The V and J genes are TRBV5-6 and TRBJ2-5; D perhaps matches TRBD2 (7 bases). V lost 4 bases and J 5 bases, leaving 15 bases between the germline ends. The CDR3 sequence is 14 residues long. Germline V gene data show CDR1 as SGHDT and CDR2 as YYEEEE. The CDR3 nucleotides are TGTGCCAGCAGCAAACAGGGAGGGGACGAGACCCAGTACTTC. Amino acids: CASSKQGGDETQYF.

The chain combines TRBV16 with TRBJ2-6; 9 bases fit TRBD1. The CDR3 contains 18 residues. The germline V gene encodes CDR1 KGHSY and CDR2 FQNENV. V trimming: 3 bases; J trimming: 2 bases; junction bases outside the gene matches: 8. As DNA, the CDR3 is TGTGCCAGCAGCCATAGAACAGGGGGCGTCACTGGGGCCAACGTCCTGACTTTC. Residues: CASSHRTGGVTGANVLTF.

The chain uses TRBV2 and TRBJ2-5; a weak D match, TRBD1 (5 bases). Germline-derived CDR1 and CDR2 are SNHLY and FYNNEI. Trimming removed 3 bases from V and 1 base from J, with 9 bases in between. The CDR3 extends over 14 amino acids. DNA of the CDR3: TGTGCCAGCAGTGAGTCAACAGGCCAAGAGACCCAGTACTTC. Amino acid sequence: CASSESTGQETQYF.

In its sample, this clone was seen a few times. CDR3 nucleotide sequence: TGTGCCAGCAGTTTCAGTGTGGGGAGGAACACTGAAGCTTTCTTT. It is translated as CASSFSVGRNTEAFF. This chain connects TRBV27 to TRBJ1-1; D unclear. The CDR3 loop spans 15 amino acids. Trimming left V 3 bases short and J 1 base short, with 12 bases between. Germline-derived CDR1 and CDR2 are MNHEY and SMNVEV (reference sequence).

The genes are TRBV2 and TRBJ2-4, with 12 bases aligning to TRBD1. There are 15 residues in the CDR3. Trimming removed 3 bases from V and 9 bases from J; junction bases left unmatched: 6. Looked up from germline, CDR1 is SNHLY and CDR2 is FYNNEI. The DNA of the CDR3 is TGTGCCAGCAGTGACCGGGGACAGGGGGCTAGCATTCAGTACTTC. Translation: CASSDRGQGASIQYF.

CDR3 amino acids: CASSRDRAAEAFF. As DNA, the CDR3 is TGCGCCAGCAGCCGGGACAGGGCGGCTGAAGCTTTCTTT. This chain uses TRBV10-2 with TRBJ1-1; 9 positions match TRBD1. Germline V CDR1 and CDR2: WSHSY, SAAADI. The CDR3 is 13 residues long. V was clipped by 6 bases and J by 6 bases; unmatched bases: 5.

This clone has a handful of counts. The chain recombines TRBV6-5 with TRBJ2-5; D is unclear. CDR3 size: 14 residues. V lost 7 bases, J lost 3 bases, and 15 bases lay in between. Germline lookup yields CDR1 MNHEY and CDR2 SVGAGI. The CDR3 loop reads CASTPGTVKETQYF. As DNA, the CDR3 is TGTGCCAGCACCCCCGGCACAGTGAAAGAGACCCAGTACTTC.

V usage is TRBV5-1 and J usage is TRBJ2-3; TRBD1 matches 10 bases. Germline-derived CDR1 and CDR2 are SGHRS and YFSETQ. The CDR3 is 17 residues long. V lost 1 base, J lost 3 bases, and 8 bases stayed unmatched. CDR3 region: CASSLIRGDRGTDTQYF. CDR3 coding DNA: TGCGCCAGCAGCTTGATTCGAGGGGACAGGGGTACAGATACGCAGTATTTT.

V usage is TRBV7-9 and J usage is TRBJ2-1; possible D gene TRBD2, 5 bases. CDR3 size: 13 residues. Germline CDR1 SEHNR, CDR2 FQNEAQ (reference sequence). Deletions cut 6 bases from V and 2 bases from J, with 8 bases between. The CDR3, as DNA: TGTGCCAGCAGTTCGGGGACCTACAATGAGCAGTTCTTC. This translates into CASSSGTYNEQFF.

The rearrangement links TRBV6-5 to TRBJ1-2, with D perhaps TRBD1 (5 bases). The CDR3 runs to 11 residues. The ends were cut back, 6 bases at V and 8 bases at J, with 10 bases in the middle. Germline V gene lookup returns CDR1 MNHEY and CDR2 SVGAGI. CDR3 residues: CASSAAGGYTF. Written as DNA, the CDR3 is TGTGCCAGCAGCGCCGCAGGGGGCTACACCTTC.